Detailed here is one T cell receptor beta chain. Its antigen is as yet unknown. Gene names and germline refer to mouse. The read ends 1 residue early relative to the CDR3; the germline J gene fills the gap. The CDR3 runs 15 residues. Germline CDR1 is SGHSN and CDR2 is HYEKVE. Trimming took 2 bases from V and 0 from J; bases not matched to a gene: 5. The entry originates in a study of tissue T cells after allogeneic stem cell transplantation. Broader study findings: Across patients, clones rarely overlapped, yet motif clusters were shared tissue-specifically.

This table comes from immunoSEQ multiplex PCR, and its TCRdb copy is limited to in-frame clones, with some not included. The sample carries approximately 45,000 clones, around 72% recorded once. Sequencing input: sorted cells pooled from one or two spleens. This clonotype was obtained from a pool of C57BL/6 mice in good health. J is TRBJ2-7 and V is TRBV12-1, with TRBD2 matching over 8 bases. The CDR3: CASSPGLGLSYEQYF. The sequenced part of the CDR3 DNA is TGTGCCAGCTCTCCCGGACTGGGCCTCTCCTATGAACAGTAC.